This TCR beta chain was found in a study of blood T cell repertoires in COVID-19. Study as a whole: Sources were T cells, B-cell-depleted T cells, or PBMCs; the material itself was cDNA or gDNA.

The protocol was immunoSEQ multiplex PCR, while the TCRdb copy is restricted to in-frame clones and leaves out a portion. This table holds roughly 190,000 clones, over 80% found once. This TCR was sampled from a woman in her thirties or forties with acute or convalescent COVID-19. Sequenced sample: peripheral blood.

As DNA, the CDR3 is TGCGCCAGCAGCCAAGAGGGCGCTAACAATGAGCAGTTCTTC. Translation: CASSQEGANNEQFF. This rearrangement joins TRBV4-1 to TRBJ2-1, with D unclear. CDR3 size: 14 residues. Deletions cut 0 bases from V and 5 bases from J, with 8 bases between. In germline, CDR1 is MGHRA, CDR2 YSYEKL.